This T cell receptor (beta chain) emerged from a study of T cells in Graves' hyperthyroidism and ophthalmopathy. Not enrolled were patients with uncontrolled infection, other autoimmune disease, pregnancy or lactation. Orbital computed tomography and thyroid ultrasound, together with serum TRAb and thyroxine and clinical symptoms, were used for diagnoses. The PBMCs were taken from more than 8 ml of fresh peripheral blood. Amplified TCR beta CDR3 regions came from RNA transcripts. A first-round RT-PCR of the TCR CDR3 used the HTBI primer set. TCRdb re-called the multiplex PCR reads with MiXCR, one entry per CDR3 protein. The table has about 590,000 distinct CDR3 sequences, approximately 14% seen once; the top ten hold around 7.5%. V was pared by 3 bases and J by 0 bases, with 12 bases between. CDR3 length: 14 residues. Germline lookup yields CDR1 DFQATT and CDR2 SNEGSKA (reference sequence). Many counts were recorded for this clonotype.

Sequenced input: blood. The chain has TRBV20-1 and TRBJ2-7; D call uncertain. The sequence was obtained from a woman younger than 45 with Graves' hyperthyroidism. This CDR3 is CSASRGPPSYEQYF. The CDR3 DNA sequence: TGCAGTGCTAGTCGCGGTCCCCCCTCCTACGAGCAGTACTTC.